Presented here are 19 T cell receptor beta chains from one specimen sequenced in a study of early stage breast cancer tumors. The assay was immunoSEQ multiplex PCR, and TCRdb's table has in-frame clones only and misses some. Of about 72,000 clones in the sample, 70% to 85% are singletons; the top ten hold under 4%. Specimen: blood. The receptors originated from a person between 60 and 70 years old with breast cancer.

The J gene is TRBJ1-2, the V gene TRBV4-2; no firm D call. The CDR3 length is 14 residues. Germline lookup yields CDR1 LGHNA and CDR2 YNFKEQ. V lost 0 bases and J 6 bases, leaving 11 bases between the germline ends. Here the CDR3 reads CASSQDSQTDGYTF. The CDR3 nucleotides read TGTGCCAGCAGCCAAGATTCCCAAACGGATGGCTACACCTTC.

The chain recombines TRBV5-1 with TRBJ1-2; D remains ambiguous. The CDR3 loop spans 15 amino acids. Germline V gene sequence: CDR1 SGHRS, CDR2 YFSETQ. V lost 0 bases, J lost 4 bases, and 13 bases lay in between. The DNA of the CDR3 is TGCGCCAGCAGCTTGGGATCGAGCCGTATCTATGGCTACACCTTC. It specifies CASSLGSSRIYGYTF. Filled out from reference TRBV5-1 and TRBJ1-2, the complete variable domain reads KAGVTQTPRYLIKTRGQQVTLSCSPISGHRSVSWYQQTPGQGLQFLFEYFSETQRNKGNFPGRFSGRQFSNSRSEMNVSTLELGDSALYLCASSLGSSRIYGYTFGSGTRLTVV.

This chain joins TRBV5-1 and TRBJ2-5, with 11 bases matching TRBD2. The CDR3 is made up of 14 amino acids. J was trimmed by 5 bases and V by 4 bases; bases with no gene match: 4. Germline V gene data show CDR1 as SGHRS and CDR2 as YFSETQ. The CDR3 DNA follows: TGCGCCAGCAGCCCTAGCGGGGGGCGGGAGACCCAGTACTTC. Protein sequence: CASSPSGGRETQYF. Supplemented by reference TRBV5-1 and TRBJ2-5, the full variable domain reads KAGVTQTPRYLIKTRGQQVTLSCSPISGHRSVSWYQQTPGQGLQFLFEYFSETQRNKGNFPGRFSGRQFSNSRSEMNVSTLELGDSALYLCASSPSGGRETQYFGPGTRLLVL.

There are a few counts of this clone. The chain couples TRBV27 to TRBJ1-6; D uncertain. CDR1 is MNHEY, CDR2 SMNVEV, per germline (reference sequence). V gave up 9 bases and J gave up 8 bases, with 11 bases separating them. The CDR3 spans 12 residues. Here the CDR3 reads CASKTWDSPLHF. The DNA for the CDR3 is TGTGCCAGTAAGACCTGGGATTCACCCCTCCACTTT.

This chain links TRBV7-9 with TRBJ2-7; D uncertain. Trimming cost V 6 bases and J 1 base, with 10 bases left between them. Germline V CDR1 and CDR2: SEHNR, FQNEAQ (reference sequence). The length of the CDR3 is 13 residues. CDR3 sequence: CASSRAASYEQYF. In nucleotides, the CDR3 is TGTGCCAGCAGTCGGGCGGCGTCCTACGAGCAGTACTTC.

This chain joins TRBV4-2 and TRBJ2-1; 8 positions agree with TRBD2. V lost 4 bases and J lost 4; bases outside the gene matches: 21. There are 20 residues in the CDR3. Germline CDR1 LGHNA, CDR2 YNFKEQ. The CDR3 bases are TGTGCCAGCAGCCGCGACCCTAGCGGGCCTATGGATAGAGAATACAATGAGCAGTTCTTC. It yields the protein CASSRDPSGPMDREYNEQFF.

This clone has only one observation. This chain connects TRBV28 to TRBJ2-4, with TRBD2 as a possible D gene (6 bases). CDR1 and CDR2 from the germline V gene are MDHEN and SYDVKM. Trimming shortened V by 2 bases and J by 0 bases, and 11 bases separated the two germline ends. CDR3 length: 16 amino acids. In DNA form, the CDR3 reads TGTGCCAGCAGTTTAGCGGGGCCCCTAGCCAAAAACATTCAGTACTTC. This encodes CASSLAGPLAKNIQYF.

The V and J genes are TRBV5-6 and TRBJ2-3, with TRBD2 matching over 8 bases. V lost 4 bases and J lost 3; bases outside the gene matches: 10. Germline V gene sequence: CDR1 SGHDT, CDR2 YYEEEE. The CDR3 has 16 residues. CDR3 DNA sequence: TGTGCCAGCAGCCCCACCGGGACTAGGGGAACAGATACGCAGTATTTT. It encodes CASSPTGTRGTDTQYF.

The chain is built from TRBV7-8 and TRBJ2-3; TRBD2 might be the D (6 bases). Trimming pared 4 bases from V and 5 bases from J, leaving 22 bases between. The CDR3 sequence is 17 residues long. The germline gives CDR1 SGHVS, CDR2 FQNEAQ. CDR3 nucleotide sequence: TGTGCCAGCAGCTCCCCAGCGGGCCCTCTTTCCGGAGATACGCAGTATTTT. Translation gives CASSSPAGPLSGDTQYF. Drawing the rest from reference TRBV7-8 and TRBJ2-3, the complete variable domain is GAGVSQSPRYKVAKRGQDVALRCDPISGHVSLFWYQQALGQGPEFLTYFQNEAQLDKSGLPSDRFFAERPEGSVSTLKIQRTQQEDSAVYLCASSSPAGPLSGDTQYFGPGTRLTVL.

The CDR3 sequence is CASRGTGISEKLFF. The CDR3 nucleotides are TGTGCCAGCAGGGGGACAGGGATCTCTGAAAAACTGTTTTTT. This sequence joins TRBV6-1 and TRBJ1-4, with 9 bases identical to TRBD1. The J segment lost 7 bases and the V segment lost 6 bases, leaving 6 bases of the junction unmatched. CDR3 length: 14 amino acids. CDR1 and CDR2 from the germline V gene are MNHNS and SASEGT.

This chain uses TRBV19 with TRBJ2-5; 12 nucleotides align to TRBD1. Germline lookup yields CDR1 LNHDA and CDR2 SQIVND (reference sequence). V lost 5 bases and J lost 9; bases outside the gene matches: 10. The CDR3 runs 15 residues. The CDR3 spells CASSPGQGAEGPQYF. The CDR3 DNA is TGTGCCAGTAGTCCGGGACAGGGGGCTGAAGGACCCCAGTACTTC.

The rearrangement joins TRBV28 to TRBJ1-1; D not resolved. Germline V lookup: CDR1 MDHEN, CDR2 SYDVKM. The CDR3 runs to 13 residues. The ends were cut back, 2 bases at V and 2 bases at J, with 6 bases in the middle. In nucleotides, the CDR3 is TGTGCCAGCAGTTTACCCGCAAACACTGAAGCTTTCTTT. Translation gives CASSLPANTEAFF. Based on the CDR3 plus reference TRBV28 and TRBJ1-1, the full variable domain is DVKVTQSSRYLVKRTGEKVFLECVQDMDHENMFWYRQDPGLGLRLIYFSYDVKMKEKGDIPEGYSVSREKKERFSLILESASTNQTSMYLCASSLPANTEAFFGQGTRLTVV.

This chain joins TRBV2 and TRBJ1-5, with a weak D call TRBD1 (5 bases). The CDR3 extends over 15 amino acids. Trimming cost V 2 bases and J 6 bases, with 14 bases left between them. Per germline, CDR1 SNHLY and CDR2 FYNNEI. The CDR3 region is CASSEQGVGFQPQHF. DNA for the CDR3: TGTGCCAGCAGTGAACAGGGAGTAGGATTTCAGCCCCAGCATTTT. Together with reference TRBV2 and TRBJ1-5, the CDR3 gives the full variable domain: EPEVTQTPSHQVTQMGQEVILRCVPISNHLYFYWYRQILGQKVEFLVSFYNNEISEKSEIFDDQFSVERPDGSNFTLKIRSTKLEDSAMYFCASSEQGVGFQPQHFGDGTRLSIL.

The chain recombines TRBV9 with TRBJ2-7; 7 bases align to TRBD2. Trimming took 0 bases from V and 6 from J; bases not matched to a gene: 3. The CDR3 totals 13 residues. Looked up from germline, CDR1 is SGDLS and CDR2 is YYNGEE. The CDR3 sequence: CASSVGGGSEQYF. CDR3 DNA sequence: TGTGCCAGCAGCGTAGGGGGCGGGAGCGAGCAGTACTTC.

The CDR3 nucleotides are TGCGCCAGCAGCTTTCTCGACTTATCCACAGATACGCAGTATTTT. Amino acids: CASSFLDLSTDTQYF. J is TRBJ2-3 and V is TRBV5-1, with D hard to call. Germline assignment: CDR1 SGHRS and CDR2 YFSETQ. This CDR3 region has 15 residues. V was cut by 2 bases and J by 2 bases, with 12 bases left in between.

The chain links TRBV2 to TRBJ2-2; D not resolved. Germline-derived CDR1 and CDR2 are SNHLY and FYNNEI. The CDR3 has 15 amino acids. V was clipped by 5 bases and J by 5 bases, with 15 bases between them. CDR3 nucleotide sequence: TGTGCCAGCAGTTTGCTAGGCCCGAGGACCGGGGAGCTGTTTTTT. It yields the protein CASSLLGPRTGELFF.

The chain carries TRBV23-1 and TRBJ2-1; 8 positions match TRBD2. TRBV23-1 is marked as an open reading frame, function uncertain. The CDR3 runs to 16 residues. Unmatched junction bases numbered 13, after V lost 8 bases and J lost 4 bases. CDR3 sequence reads: CASFERGPRVYNEQFF. The CDR3 bases are TGCGCCAGCTTCGAGCGGGGGCCCAGGGTTTACAATGAGCAGTTCTTC.

This clone was seen a few times. V gene TRBV27 combines with J gene TRBJ2-7; TRBD2 is a possible D gene (6 bases). Germline V gives CDR1 MNHEY, CDR2 SMNVEV (reference sequence). Between the trimmed V and J ends, which lost 10 bases and 0 bases, there was a span of 19 bases. The CDR3 runs 15 residues. The chain's CDR3 is CATKGLALSSYEQYF. CDR3 DNA sequence: TGTGCCACAAAGGGGCTAGCGCTCAGCTCCTACGAGCAGTACTTC.

This clone was seen once. The CDR3 loop is CASNRGGAAYGYTF. The CDR3 coding sequence is TGTGCCAGCAACAGAGGAGGGGCTGCCTATGGCTACACCTTC. The chain is built from TRBV2 and TRBJ1-2, with a tentative D call TRBD1 (5 bases). V lost 7 bases and J 4 bases, leaving 16 bases between the germline ends. CDR3 length: 14 amino acids. Germline V lookup: CDR1 SNHLY, CDR2 FYNNEI.